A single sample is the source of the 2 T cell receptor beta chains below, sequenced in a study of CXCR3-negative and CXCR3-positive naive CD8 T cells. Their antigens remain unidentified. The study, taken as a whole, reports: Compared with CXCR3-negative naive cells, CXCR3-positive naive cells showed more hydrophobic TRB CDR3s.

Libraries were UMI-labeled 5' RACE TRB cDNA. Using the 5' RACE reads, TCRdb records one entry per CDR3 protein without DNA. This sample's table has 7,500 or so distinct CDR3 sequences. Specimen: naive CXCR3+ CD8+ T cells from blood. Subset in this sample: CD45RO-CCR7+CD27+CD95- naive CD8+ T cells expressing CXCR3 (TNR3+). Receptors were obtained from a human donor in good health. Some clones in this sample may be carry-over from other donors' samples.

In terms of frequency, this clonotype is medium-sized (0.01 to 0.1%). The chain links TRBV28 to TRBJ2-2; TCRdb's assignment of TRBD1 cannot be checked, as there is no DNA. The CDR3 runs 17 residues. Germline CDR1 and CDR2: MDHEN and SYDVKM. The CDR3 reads CASSPLELISNTGELFF. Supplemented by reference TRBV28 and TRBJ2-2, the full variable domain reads DVKVTQSSRYLVKRTGEKVFLECVQDMDHENMFWYRQDPGLGLRLIYFSYDVKMKEKGDIPEGYSVSREKKERFSLILESASTNQTSMYLCASSPLELISNTGELFFGEGSRLTVL.

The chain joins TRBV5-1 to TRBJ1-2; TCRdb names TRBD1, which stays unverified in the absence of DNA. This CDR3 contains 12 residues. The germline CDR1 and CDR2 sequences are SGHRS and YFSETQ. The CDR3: CASSLGPDGYTF.